A single sample gave rise to the 21 T cell receptor beta chains below, sequenced in a study of early T cells in non-severe SARS-CoV-2 infection. TCRdb independently ran MiXCR on the 5' RACE reads; one entry per CDR3 protein. The sample has 75,000 or so distinct CDR3 sequences, 13% to 15% seen once; the top ten hold 11%. What was sequenced was whole blood. These receptors were obtained from an adult who was a healthcare worker with PCR-confirmed SARS-CoV-2 infection or an uninfected control (not recorded which).

J is TRBJ2-3 and V is TRBV3-1, with D unresolved. With 6 bases removed from V and 4 bases from J, the gap between germline ends came to 8 bases. Germline loops: CDR1 LGHDT, CDR2 YNNKEL (reference sequence). The CDR3 spans 12 residues. In DNA form, the CDR3 reads TGTGCCAGCAGTACCCCGCCAGATACGCAGTATTTT. Encoded protein: CASSTPPDTQYF.

A few counts support this clonotype. The J gene is TRBJ1-3, the V gene TRBV20-1; D may be TRBD1 (5 bases). The length of the CDR3 is 14 residues. From germline, CDR1 is DFQATT and CDR2 SNEGSKA (reference sequence). V lost 6 bases to trimming and J lost 0 bases, with 12 bases between them. CDR3 DNA sequence: TGCAGTGCCCTAGGGACGAACTCTGGAAACACCATATATTTT. Residues: CSALGTNSGNTIYF.

This clonotype was observed many times. The CDR3 bases are TGTGCCAGCAGCTTCTCCGGGGATACGCAGTATTTT. Protein: CASSFSGDTQYF. The gene calls are TRBV7-9 and TRBJ2-3; D is ambiguous. The CDR3 extends over 12 amino acids. Germline CDR1 reads SEHNR; CDR2 reads FQNEAQ (reference sequence). V was pared by 3 bases and J by 6 bases, with 7 bases between.

A remark on this clonotype: An end of the junction does not agree with germline; a read error may underlie this. The chain combines TRBV10-3 with TRBJ2-1, with D unclear. CDR3 length: 13 residues. The germline V gene has CDR1 ENHRY and CDR2 SYGVKD. CDR3 nucleotides: TGTGCCATCGGTGACCGAATTTACAATGAGCAGTTCTTC. This encodes CAIGDRIYNEQFF.

The chain combines TRBV7-8 with TRBJ1-2; unclear D gene. CDR3 length: 11 amino acids. V dropped 4 bases and J dropped 3 bases, with 3 bases sitting between them. Per germline, CDR1 SGHVS and CDR2 FQNEAQ. The CDR3 loop reads CASSSYYGYTF. The DNA for the CDR3 is TGTGCCAGCAGCTCCTACTATGGCTACACCTTC.

The chain employs TRBV6-1 and TRBJ1-2; 7 positions match TRBD1. The V and J ends lost 2 bases and 7 bases, in that order; junction bases with no gene match: 4. This CDR3 is 13 amino acids long. Germline-derived CDR1 and CDR2 are MNHNS and SASEGT. CDR3 DNA: TGTGCCAGCAGTGAACAGGGGGTACGTGGCTACACCTTC. Its translation: CASSEQGVRGYTF.

This clonotype has only a few counts. The genes are TRBV10-1 and TRBJ2-7; D possibly corresponds to TRBD1 (6 bases). Trimming removed 10 bases at V and 0 bases at J, with 13 bases between. The CDR3 is 13 amino acids. Germline CDR1 reads WNHNN; CDR2 reads SYGVQD (reference sequence). DNA of the CDR3: TGCGCCACCCAGGGGACGGGCTCCTACGAGCAGTACTTC. Residues: CATQGTGSYEQYF.

This clonotype occurred many times. The rearrangement links TRBV5-4 to TRBJ2-2, with D uncertain. CDR1 is SGHNT, CDR2 YYREEE, per germline (reference sequence). The V end was cut by 4 bases, the J end by 9 bases, with 10 bases between. The CDR3 extends over 12 amino acids. The CDR3 region has the DNA TGTGCCAGCAGCATACAATCGAGGGAGCTGTTTTTT. This gives the protein CASSIQSRELFF.

The V call is TRBV7-3, the J call TRBJ2-6, with 10 bases lining up with TRBD2. The V gene's germline CDR1 is SGHTA and CDR2 FQGTGA. The CDR3 length is 19 residues. Trimming removed 1 base from V and 0 bases from J; junction bases left unmatched: 6. The CDR3 DNA sequence: TGTGCCAGCAGCTTAAGAGCTAGCGGGGGCCGCTCTGGGGCCAACGTCCTGACTTTC. This encodes CASSLRASGGRSGANVLTF. Combining the CDR3 with reference TRBV7-3 and TRBJ2-6 gives the whole variable domain GAGVSQTPSNKVTEKGKYVELRCDPISGHTALYWYRQSLGQGPEFLIYFQGTGAADDSGLPNDRFFAVRPEGSVSTLKIQRTERGDSAVYLCASSLRASGGRSGANVLTFGAGSRLTVL.

This sequence joins TRBV9 and TRBJ2-3, with D possibly matching TRBD1 (5 bases). This CDR3 is 16 amino acids long. The V end lost 3 bases, the J end lost 3 bases, and 17 bases lay between the germline ends. Germline CDR1 and CDR2: SGDLS and YYNGEE. This chain's CDR3 is CASSAPPETDTDTQYF. CDR3 coding DNA: TGTGCCAGCAGCGCGCCCCCTGAGACAGATACAGATACGCAGTATTTT.

The chain has TRBV29-1 and TRBJ2-3; D is undetermined. CDR1 is SQVTM, CDR2 ANQGSEA, per germline. Trimming removed 4 bases from V and 2 bases from J, with 13 bases in between. CDR3 length: 14 amino acids. In nucleotides, the CDR3 is TGCAGCGTTGGAGCGTTAGGGAACACAGATACGCAGTATTTT. This translates into CSVGALGNTDTQYF.

This chain uses TRBV20-1 with TRBJ1-4; perhaps TRBD1 as D (5 bases). From germline, CDR1 is DFQATT and CDR2 SNEGSKA (reference sequence). This CDR3 contains 14 residues. V was pared by 6 bases and J by 5 bases, with 16 bases between. CDR3 sequence (DNA): TGCAGTGCACGGGACGGACGGCCCAATGAAAAACTGTTTTTT. Translating gives CSARDGRPNEKLFF.

This clonotype has a count of ten or more. This chain links TRBV28 with TRBJ2-1, with 10 bases aligning to TRBD2. V gave up 11 bases and J gave up 12 bases; unmatched junction bases: 10. The CDR3 totals 12 residues. The germline V gene encodes CDR1 MDHEN and CDR2 SYDVKM. The CDR3 nucleotides read TGTGCCTCGGGTAGCGGGGGGCTGGGGCAGTTCTTC. Its translation is CASGSGGLGQFF.

The chain links TRBV28 to TRBJ1-3; D possibly corresponds to TRBD1 (6 bases). The CDR3 sequence is 13 residues long. Germline CDR1 and CDR2: MDHEN and SYDVKM. V shed 8 bases and J shed 8 bases, with 16 bases lying between them. The CDR3 nucleotides are TGTGCCAGCTCTACAGGGAATCGGCACACCATATATTTT. It is translated as CASSTGNRHTIYF.

V gene TRBV7-2 combines with J gene TRBJ1-2; D not resolved. V was clipped by 1 base and J by 4 bases, with 13 bases between them. The germline V gene has CDR1 SGHTA and CDR2 FQGNSA. The CDR3 has 15 amino acids. The chain's CDR3 is CASSLGQASRYGYTF. CDR3 sequence (DNA): TGTGCCAGCAGCTTAGGCCAGGCAAGCCGCTATGGCTACACCTTC. Full variable domain (missing parts from reference TRBV7-2 and TRBJ1-2): GAGVSQSPSNKVTEKGKDVELRCDPISGHTALYWYRQSLGQGLEFLIYFQGNSAPDKSGLPSDRFSAERTGGSVSTLTIQRTQQEDSAVYLCASSLGQASRYGYTFGSGTRLTVV.

This clonotype was counted ten times or more. V and J are TRBV19 and TRBJ2-7; TRBD2 agrees at 7 bases. V shed 7 bases, J shed 2 bases, and the junction held 11 bases outside the gene matches. In germline, CDR1 is LNHDA, CDR2 SQIVND (reference sequence). CDR3 size: 15 residues. The CDR3 sequence: CASTRGVGGTYEQYF. DNA for the CDR3: TGTGCCAGTACCCGCGGAGTGGGGGGGACCTACGAGCAGTACTTC.

The chain links TRBV5-1 to TRBJ1-1; no reliable D call. The CDR3 contains 13 residues. Germline lookup yields CDR1 SGHRS and CDR2 YFSETQ. V dropped 5 bases and J dropped 0 bases, with 8 bases sitting between them. CDR3 bases: TGCGCCAGCAGGAACAGCTTGAACACTGAAGCTTTCTTT. Its translation is CASRNSLNTEAFF.

In its sample, this clonotype was seen a few times. The V call is TRBV11-2, the J call TRBJ1-6; the D is unclear. Germline CDR1 is SGHAT and CDR2 is FQNNGV. The CDR3 extends over 15 amino acids. Trimming took off 0 bases at V and 6 bases at J, with 9 bases between the two ends. The DNA for the CDR3 is TGTGCCAGCAGCTTAGAACAGTTCGGTAATTCACCCCTCCACTTT. Translated, it gives CASSLEQFGNSPLHF. Looking up the rest from reference TRBV11-2 and TRBJ1-6 gives the full variable domain: EAGVAQSPRYKIIEKRQSVAFWCNPISGHATLYWYQQILGQGPKLLIQFQNNGVVDDSQLPKDRFSAERLKGVDSTLKIQPAKLEDSAVYLCASSLEQFGNSPLHFGNGTRLTVT.

The V and J genes are TRBV15 and TRBJ1-4, with 10 bases matching TRBD1. V trimming: 5 bases; J trimming: 7 bases; junction bases outside the gene matches: 4. CDR3 size: 14 residues. Germline-derived CDR1 and CDR2 are LNHNV and YYDKDF (reference sequence). CDR3 amino acids: CATSARDRGEKLFF. CDR3 nucleotide sequence: TGTGCCACCAGCGCCCGGGACAGGGGTGAAAAACTGTTTTTT.

This clonotype was seen a few times. This chain uses TRBV29-1 with TRBJ2-3, with 8 nucleotides matching TRBD1. The germline gives CDR1 SQVTM, CDR2 ANQGSEA. The ends lost 7 bases at V and 2 bases at J; junction bases unmatched: 8. The CDR3 totals 14 residues. CDR3 coding DNA: TGCAGCGCCTGTACAGGGGGGTTCACAGATACGCAGTATTTT. It is translated as CSACTGGFTDTQYF.

In this sample, this clonotype turned up once. The chain is built from TRBV7-2 and TRBJ2-3, with D unresolved. V shed 1 base and J shed 4 bases, with 3 bases lying between them. CDR3 length equals 12 residues. CDR1 is SGHTA, CDR2 FQGNSA, per germline. CDR3 protein: CASSLGPDTQYF. The DNA for the CDR3 is TGTGCCAGCAGCTTAGGGCCAGATACGCAGTATTTT.